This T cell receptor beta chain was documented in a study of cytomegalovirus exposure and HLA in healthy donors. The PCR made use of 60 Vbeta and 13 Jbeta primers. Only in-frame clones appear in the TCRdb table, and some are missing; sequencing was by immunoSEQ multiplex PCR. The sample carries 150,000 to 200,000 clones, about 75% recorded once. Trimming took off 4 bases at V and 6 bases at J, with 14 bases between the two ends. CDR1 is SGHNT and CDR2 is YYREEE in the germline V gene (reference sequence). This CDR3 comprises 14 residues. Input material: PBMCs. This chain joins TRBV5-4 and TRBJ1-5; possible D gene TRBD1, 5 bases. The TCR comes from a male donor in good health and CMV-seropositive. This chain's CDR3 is CASSQGVLGQPQHF. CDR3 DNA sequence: TGTGCCAGCAGCCAAGGGGTTTTGGGTCAGCCCCAGCATTTT.